Below are 10 T cell receptor beta chains sequenced from a single sample in a study of post-analysis software for immune sequencing data. The study's findings and limits: Patients used about five TRBV segments, including TRBV5-6, TRBV5-1 and TRBV20-1, more often than controls.

These receptors have no known antigen. Prepared TCR beta cDNA libraries contained unique molecular identifiers. TCRdb analysed the PCR reads with MiXCR anew, one entry per CDR3 protein. The sample carries hundreds of thousands of distinct CDR3 sequences, about 57% recorded once. The sample consisted of blood. The receptors stem from a girl between 5 and 17 years old with multiple sclerosis.

V usage is TRBV7-2 and J usage is TRBJ2-7, with D uncertain. Trimming took 0 bases from V and 3 from J, leaving 9 bases between them. Per the germline V gene, CDR1 is SGHTA and CDR2 is FQGNSA. The CDR3 loop spans 14 amino acids. CDR3 residues: CASSLAARNYEQYF. CDR3 DNA sequence: TGTGCCAGCAGCTTAGCGGCCAGGAACTACGAGCAGTACTTC.

This chain uses TRBV11-1 with TRBJ2-1; D is unresolved. The CDR3 runs to 16 residues. Germline V gives CDR1 SGHAT, CDR2 FQDESV (reference sequence). Trimming took 2 bases from V and 2 from J, leaving 13 bases between them. The CDR3 bases are TGTGCCAGCAGCTTACGAGTCGCGGAGACCTACAATGAGCAGTTCTTC. It translates to CASSLRVAETYNEQFF. Looking up the rest from reference TRBV11-1 and TRBJ2-1 gives the full variable domain: EAEVAQSPRYKITEKSQAVAFWCDPISGHATLYWYRQILGQGPELLVQFQDESVVDDSQLPKDRFSAERLKGVDSTLKIQPAELGDSAMYLCASSLRVAETYNEQFFGPGTRLTVL.

This clonotype was detected many times. V gene TRBV7-2 combines with J gene TRBJ2-7; D not certain. Germline lookup yields CDR1 SGHTA and CDR2 FQGNSA. The CDR3 is 14 amino acids. Trimming left V 5 bases short and J 0 bases short, with 11 bases between. Here the CDR3 reads CASSLVVSSYEQYF. DNA of the CDR3: TGTGCCAGCAGCCTAGTAGTTTCCTCCTACGAGCAGTACTTC.

This rearrangement joins TRBV5-1 to TRBJ2-7; D perhaps matches TRBD1 (5 bases). V lost 1 base, J lost 6 bases, and 14 bases lay in between. The length of the CDR3 is 14 residues. The germline V gene encodes CDR1 SGHRS and CDR2 YFSETQ. CDR3 protein: CASSLINRDSEQYF. The CDR3 region has the DNA TGCGCCAGCAGCTTGATCAACCGCGACAGCGAGCAGTACTTC. Together with reference TRBV5-1 and TRBJ2-7, the CDR3 gives the full variable domain: KAGVTQTPRYLIKTRGQQVTLSCSPISGHRSVSWYQQTPGQGLQFLFEYFSETQRNKGNFPGRFSGRQFSNSRSEMNVSTLELGDSALYLCASSLINRDSEQYFGPGTRLTVT.

CDR3 DNA sequence: TGTGCCAGCAGTCTTGTCGTGGGGCGCGCGGCAGATACGCAGTATTTT. Residues: CASSLVVGRAADTQYF. V gene TRBV7-9 combines with J gene TRBJ2-3; a possible D gene is TRBD1 (5 bases). This CDR3 is built from 16 residues. Trimming took off 6 bases at V and 4 bases at J, with 20 bases between the two ends. Germline CDR1 is SEHNR and CDR2 is FQNEAQ (reference sequence).

A few counts support this clonotype. The chain links TRBV10-3 to TRBJ2-1, with 7 bases matching TRBD1. CDR3 length: 14 residues. V gave up 7 bases and J gave up 3 bases; unmatched junction bases: 6. The germline gives CDR1 ENHRY, CDR2 SYGVKD. The chain's CDR3 is CAINPGQNYNEQFF. The CDR3 coding sequence is TGTGCCATCAATCCGGGACAGAACTACAATGAGCAGTTCTTC.

This clonotype appeared a few times. The J gene is TRBJ2-3, the V gene TRBV5-1; TRBD2 matches at 7 bases. The CDR3 has 15 residues. V was pared by 5 bases and J by 4 bases, with 10 bases of the junction left unmatched. Looked up from germline, CDR1 is SGHRS and CDR2 is YFSETQ. CDR3 sequence: CASSQQAGRSDTQYF. Here the CDR3 DNA reads TGCGCCAGCAGTCAACAAGCGGGGAGGTCAGATACGCAGTATTTT.

CDR3: CASSLGPRPYEQYF. CDR3 coding DNA: TGTGCCAGCAGCTTGGGACCCCGGCCCTACGAGCAGTACTTC. The genes are TRBV7-2 and TRBJ2-7; D tentatively reads TRBD1 or TRBD2 (5 bases each). The CDR3 length is 14 residues. Trimming stripped 3 bases from V and 2 bases from J, with 11 bases between. Germline CDR1 is SGHTA and CDR2 is FQGNSA. The full variable domain, rest sourced from reference TRBV7-2 and TRBJ2-7, is GAGVSQSPSNKVTEKGKDVELRCDPISGHTALYWYRQSLGQGLEFLIYFQGNSAPDKSGLPSDRFSAERTGGSVSTLTIQRTQQEDSAVYLCASSLGPRPYEQYFGPGTRLTVT.

V usage is TRBV2 and J usage is TRBJ2-1, with D hard to call. CDR3 length: 15 amino acids. The V gene lost 3 bases and the J gene lost 1 base, with 10 bases spanning the gap. The germline gives CDR1 SNHLY, CDR2 FYNNEI. The CDR3 sequence is CASSDERNSYNEQFF. CDR3 nucleotides: TGTGCCAGCAGTGATGAAAGGAATTCCTACAATGAGCAGTTCTTC.

In this sample, this clonotype turned up a few times. The rearrangement uses TRBV6-1 and TRBJ2-7, with D possibly called TRBD1 or TRBD2 (6 bases each). This CDR3 has 14 amino acids. The V end lost 5 bases, the J end lost 2 bases, and 13 bases lay between the germline ends. CDR1 and CDR2 (germline): MNHNS, SASEGT. This chain's CDR3 is CASSFSGAPYEQYF. The CDR3 nucleotides are TGTGCCAGCAGTTTTTCGGGGGCACCCTACGAGCAGTACTTC.